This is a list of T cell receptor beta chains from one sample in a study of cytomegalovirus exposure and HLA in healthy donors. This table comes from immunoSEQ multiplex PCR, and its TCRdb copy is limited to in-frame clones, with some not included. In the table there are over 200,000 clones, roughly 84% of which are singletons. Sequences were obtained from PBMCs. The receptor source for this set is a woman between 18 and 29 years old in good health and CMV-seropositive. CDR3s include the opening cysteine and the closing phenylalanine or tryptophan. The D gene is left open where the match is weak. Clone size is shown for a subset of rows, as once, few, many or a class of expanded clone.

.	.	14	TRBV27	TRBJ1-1	CASSLTGLGTEAFF	TGTGCCAGCAGTTTAACGGGGTTGGGCACTGAAGCTTTCTTT
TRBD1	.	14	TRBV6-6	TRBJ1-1	CASSPGTGGTEAFF	TGTGCCAGCAGTCCCGGGACAGGGGGCACTGAAGCTTTCTTT
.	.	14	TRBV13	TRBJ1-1	CASSLRDKNTEAFF	TGTGCCAGCAGCTTAAGGGACAAGAACACTGAAGCTTTCTTT
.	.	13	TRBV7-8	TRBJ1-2	CASSFRSEDGYTF	TGTGCCAGCAGCTTCCGGTCCGAGGATGGCTACACCTTC
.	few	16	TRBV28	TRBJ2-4	CASSLGGTVAKNIQYF	TGTGCCAGCAGTTTGGGAGGAACCGTAGCCAAAAACATTCAGTACTTC
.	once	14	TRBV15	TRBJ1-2	CATSHTGTGYGYTF	TGTGCCACCAGCCACACAGGGACCGGCTATGGCTACACCTTC
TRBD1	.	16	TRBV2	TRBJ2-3	CASSARQGVGGGTQYF	TGTGCCAGCAGTGCGCGACAGGGGGTGGGCGGTGGTACGCAGTATTTT
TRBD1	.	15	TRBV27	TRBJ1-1	CASREQGPMNTEAFF	TGTGCCAGCAGGGAACAGGGGCCCATGAACACTGAAGCTTTCTTT
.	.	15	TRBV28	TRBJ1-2	CASSSRDDGKYGYTF	TGTGCCAGCAGTTCTCGGGATGATGGGAAATATGGCTACACCTTC
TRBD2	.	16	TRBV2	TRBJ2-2	CASMLGLATNTGELFF	TGTGCCAGCATGCTTGGACTAGCGACAAACACCGGGGAGCTGTTTTTT
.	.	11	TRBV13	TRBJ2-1	CASTKNNEQFF	TGTGCCAGCACCAAAAACAATGAGCAGTTCTTC
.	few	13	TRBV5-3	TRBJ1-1	CARSLAYGTEAFF	TGTGCCAGAAGCTTGGCGTACGGCACTGAAGCTTTCTTT
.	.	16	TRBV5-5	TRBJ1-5	CASSLEVRQDYQPQHF	TGTGCCAGCAGCTTGGAAGTTCGACAGGACTATCAGCCCCAGCATTTT
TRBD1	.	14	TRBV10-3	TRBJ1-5	CAIGQASRDQPQHF	TGTGCCATAGGACAGGCCTCTCGTGATCAGCCCCAGCATTTT
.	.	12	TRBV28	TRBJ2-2	CASTPVTGELFF	TGTGCCAGCACCCCGGTCACCGGGGAGCTGTTTTTT
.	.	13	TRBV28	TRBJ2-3	CASMAQSTDTQYF	TGTGCCAGCATGGCTCAGAGCACAGATACGCAGTATTTT
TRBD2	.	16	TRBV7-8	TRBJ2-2	CASSLARSGRGGELFF	TGTGCCAGCAGCTTAGCACGTAGCGGGAGGGGCGGGGAGCTGTTTTTT
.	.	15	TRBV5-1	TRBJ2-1	CASSLGSGSYNEQFF	TGCGCCAGCAGCTTGGGGAGCGGGTCCTACAATGAGCAGTTCTTC
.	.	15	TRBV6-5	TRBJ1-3	CASSYAGGDGNTIYF	TGTGCCAGCAGTTACGCGGGGGGCGACGGAAACACCATATATTTT
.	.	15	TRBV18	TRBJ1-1	CASSPETGLDTEAFF	TGTGCCAGCTCACCTGAGACAGGCTTAGACACTGAAGCTTTCTTT
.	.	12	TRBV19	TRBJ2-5	CAKGRPEETQYF	TGTGCCAAAGGGAGACCTGAAGAGACCCAGTACTTC
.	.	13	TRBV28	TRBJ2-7	CASSFRESYEQYF	TGTGCCAGCAGTTTCCGGGAGTCCTACGAGCAGTACTTC
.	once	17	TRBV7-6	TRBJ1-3	CASSPRDGKLSGNTIYF	TGTGCCAGCAGCCCCCGCGACGGGAAACTTTCCGGAAACACCATATATTTT
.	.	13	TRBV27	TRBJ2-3	CASRAHLEDTQYF	TGTGCCAGCAGAGCCCACCTAGAGGATACGCAGTATTTT
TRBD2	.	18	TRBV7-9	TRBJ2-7	CASRPGALSGRGADEQYF	TGTGCCAGCAGACCAGGGGCCCTTAGCGGGAGGGGAGCAGACGAGCAGTACTTC
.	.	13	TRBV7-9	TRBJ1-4	CASRRAGVEKLFF	TGTGCCAGCAGACGCGCGGGGGTTGAAAAACTGTTTTTT
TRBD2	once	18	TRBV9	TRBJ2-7	CASSASASGRHVAHEQYF	TGTGCCAGCAGCGCAAGCGCTAGCGGGAGACACGTGGCCCACGAGCAGTACTTC